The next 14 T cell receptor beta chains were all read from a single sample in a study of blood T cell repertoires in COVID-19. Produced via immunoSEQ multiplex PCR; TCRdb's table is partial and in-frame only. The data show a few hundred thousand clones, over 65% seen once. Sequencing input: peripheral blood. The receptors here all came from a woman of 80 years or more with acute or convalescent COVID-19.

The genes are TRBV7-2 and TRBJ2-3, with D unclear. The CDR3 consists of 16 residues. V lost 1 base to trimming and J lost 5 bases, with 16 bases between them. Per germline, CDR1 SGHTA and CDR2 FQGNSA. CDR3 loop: CASSLGSGTRGDTQYF. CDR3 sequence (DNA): TGTGCCAGCAGCTTAGGGTCCGGCACCAGAGGAGATACGCAGTATTTT.

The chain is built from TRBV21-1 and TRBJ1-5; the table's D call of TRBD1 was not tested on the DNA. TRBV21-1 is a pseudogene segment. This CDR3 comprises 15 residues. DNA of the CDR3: TGTGCCAGCAGCCCCCAGGTTAAGGTGTGGCAGCCCCAGCATTTT. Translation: CASSPQVKVWQPQHF.

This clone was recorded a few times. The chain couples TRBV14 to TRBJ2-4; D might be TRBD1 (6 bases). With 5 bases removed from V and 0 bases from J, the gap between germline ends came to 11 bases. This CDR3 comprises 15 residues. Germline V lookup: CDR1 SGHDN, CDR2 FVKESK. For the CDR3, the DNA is TGTGCCAGCAGCTCACAGGGTTTAGCCAAAAACATTCAGTACTTC. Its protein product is CASSSQGLAKNIQYF.

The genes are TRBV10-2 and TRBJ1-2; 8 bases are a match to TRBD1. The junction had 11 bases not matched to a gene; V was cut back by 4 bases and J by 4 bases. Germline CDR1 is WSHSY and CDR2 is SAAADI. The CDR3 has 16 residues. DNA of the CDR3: TGCGCCAGCAGTGGGGCGGGACAGGCAACTTCCTATGGCTACACCTTC. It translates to CASSGAGQATSYGYTF.

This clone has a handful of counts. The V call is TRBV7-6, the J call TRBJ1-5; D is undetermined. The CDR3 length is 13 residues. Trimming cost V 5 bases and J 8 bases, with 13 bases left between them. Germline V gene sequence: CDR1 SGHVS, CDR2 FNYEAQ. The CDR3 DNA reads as TGTGCCAGCAGCCCTAGCCTTTGGAAGCCCCAGCATTTT. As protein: CASSPSLWKPQHF.

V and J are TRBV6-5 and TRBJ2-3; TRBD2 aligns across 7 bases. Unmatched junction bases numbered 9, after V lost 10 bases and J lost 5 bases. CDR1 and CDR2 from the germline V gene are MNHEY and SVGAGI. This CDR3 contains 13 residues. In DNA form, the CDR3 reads TGTGCCACCCGCCGGGACTACATAGATACGCAGTATTTT. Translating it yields CATRRDYIDTQYF.

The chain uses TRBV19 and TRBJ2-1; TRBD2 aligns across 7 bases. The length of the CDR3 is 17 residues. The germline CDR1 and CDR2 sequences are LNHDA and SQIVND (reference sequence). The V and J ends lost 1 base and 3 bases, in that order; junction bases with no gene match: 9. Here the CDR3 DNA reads TGTGCCAGTAGTATAGGGCTCCTAGCGGCCCTCTACAATGAGCAGTTCTTC. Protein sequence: CASSIGLLAALYNEQFF.

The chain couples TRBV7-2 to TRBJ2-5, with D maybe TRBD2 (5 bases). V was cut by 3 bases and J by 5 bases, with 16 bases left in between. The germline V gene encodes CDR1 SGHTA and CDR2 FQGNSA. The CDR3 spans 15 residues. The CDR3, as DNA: TGTGCCAGCAGCTTCTGGCGGGCGGGCCGGGAGACCCAGTACTTC. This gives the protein CASSFWRAGRETQYF. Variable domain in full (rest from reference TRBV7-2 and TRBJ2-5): GAGVSQSPSNKVTEKGKDVELRCDPISGHTALYWYRQSLGQGLEFLIYFQGNSAPDKSGLPSDRFSAERTGGSVSTLTIQRTQQEDSAVYLCASSFWRAGRETQYFGPGTRLLVL.

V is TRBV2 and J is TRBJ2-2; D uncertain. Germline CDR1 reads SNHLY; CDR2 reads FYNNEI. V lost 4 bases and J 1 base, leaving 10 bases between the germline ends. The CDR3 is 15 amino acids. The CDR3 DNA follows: TGTGCCAGCAGTGGGCCGAGGAGGAACACCGGGGAGCTGTTTTTT. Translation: CASSGPRRNTGELFF.

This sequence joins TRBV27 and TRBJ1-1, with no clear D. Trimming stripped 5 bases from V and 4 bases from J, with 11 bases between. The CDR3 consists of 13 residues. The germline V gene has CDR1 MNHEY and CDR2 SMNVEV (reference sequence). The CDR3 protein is CASSTKQSTEAFF. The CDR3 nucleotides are TGTGCCAGCAGTACCAAACAGAGCACTGAAGCTTTCTTT.

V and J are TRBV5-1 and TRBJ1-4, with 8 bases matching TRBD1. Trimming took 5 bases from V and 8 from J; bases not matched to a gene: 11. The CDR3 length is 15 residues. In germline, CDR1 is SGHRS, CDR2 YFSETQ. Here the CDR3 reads CASRETGGSNEKLFF. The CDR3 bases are TGCGCCAGCAGAGAAACAGGGGGAAGTAACGAAAAACTGTTTTTT.

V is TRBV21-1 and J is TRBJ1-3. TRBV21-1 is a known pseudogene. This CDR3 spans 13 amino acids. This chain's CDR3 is CARRGGSGNTIYF. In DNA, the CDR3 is TGTGCCAGAAGGGGGGGGTCTGGAAACACCATATATTTT.

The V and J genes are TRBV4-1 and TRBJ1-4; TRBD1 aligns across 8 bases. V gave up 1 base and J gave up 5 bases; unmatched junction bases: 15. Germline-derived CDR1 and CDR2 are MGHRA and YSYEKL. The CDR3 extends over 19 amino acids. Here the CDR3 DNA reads TGCGCCAGCAGCCAAGGGGGCCGGGGGAGGACAGGGATAAATGAAAAACTGTTTTTT. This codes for CASSQGGRGRTGINEKLFF.

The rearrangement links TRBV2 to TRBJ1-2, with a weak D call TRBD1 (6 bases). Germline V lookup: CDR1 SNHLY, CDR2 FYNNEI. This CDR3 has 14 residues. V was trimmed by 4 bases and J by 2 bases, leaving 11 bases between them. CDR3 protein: CASSAQQGNYGYTF. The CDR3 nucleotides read TGTGCCAGCAGTGCCCAACAGGGAAACTATGGCTACACCTTC. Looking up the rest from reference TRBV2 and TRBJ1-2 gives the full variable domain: EPEVTQTPSHQVTQMGQEVILRCVPISNHLYFYWYRQILGQKVEFLVSFYNNEISEKSEIFDDQFSVERPDGSNFTLKIRSTKLEDSAMYFCASSAQQGNYGYTFGSGTRLTVV.